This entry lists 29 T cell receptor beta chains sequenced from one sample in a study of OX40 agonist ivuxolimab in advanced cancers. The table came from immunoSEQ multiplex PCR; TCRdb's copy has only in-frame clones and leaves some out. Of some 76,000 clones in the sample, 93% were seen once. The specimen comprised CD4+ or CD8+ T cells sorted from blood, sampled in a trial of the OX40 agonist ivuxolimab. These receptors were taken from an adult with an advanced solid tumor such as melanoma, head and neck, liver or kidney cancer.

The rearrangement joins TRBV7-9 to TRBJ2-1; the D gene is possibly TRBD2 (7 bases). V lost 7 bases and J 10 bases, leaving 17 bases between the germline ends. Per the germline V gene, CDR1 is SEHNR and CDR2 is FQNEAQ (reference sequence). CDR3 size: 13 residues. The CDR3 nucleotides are TGTGCCAGCACCACGGGGGGCAGGAACGAGCAGTTCTTC. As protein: CASTTGGRNEQFF. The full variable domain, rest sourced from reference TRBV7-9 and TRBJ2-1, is DTGVSQNPRHKITKRGQNVTFRCDPISEHNRLYWYRQTLGQGPEFLTYFQNEAQLEKSRLLSDRFSAERPKGSFSTLEIQRTEQGDSAMYLCASTTGGRNEQFFGPGTRLTVL.

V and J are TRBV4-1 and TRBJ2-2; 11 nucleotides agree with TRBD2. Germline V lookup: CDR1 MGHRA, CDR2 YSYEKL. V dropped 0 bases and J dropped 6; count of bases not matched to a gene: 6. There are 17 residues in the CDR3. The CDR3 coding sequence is TGCGCCAGCAGCCAAGATCCCCTAGCGGGAGGATCCGGGGAGCTGTTTTTT. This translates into CASSQDPLAGGSGELFF.

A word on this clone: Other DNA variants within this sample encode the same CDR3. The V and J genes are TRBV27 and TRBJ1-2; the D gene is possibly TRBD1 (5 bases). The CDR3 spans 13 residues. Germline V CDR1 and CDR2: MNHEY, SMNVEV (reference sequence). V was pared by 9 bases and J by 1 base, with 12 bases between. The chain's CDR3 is CASSPGINYGYTF. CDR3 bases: TGTGCCAGTTCGCCAGGGATTAACTATGGCTACACCTTC.

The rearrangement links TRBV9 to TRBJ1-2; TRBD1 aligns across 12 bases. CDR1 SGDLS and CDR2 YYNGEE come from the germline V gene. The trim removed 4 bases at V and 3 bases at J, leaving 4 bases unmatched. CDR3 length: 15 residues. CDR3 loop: CASSSRDRGHYGYTF. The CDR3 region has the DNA TGTGCCAGCAGCTCCCGGGACAGGGGGCACTATGGCTACACCTTC.

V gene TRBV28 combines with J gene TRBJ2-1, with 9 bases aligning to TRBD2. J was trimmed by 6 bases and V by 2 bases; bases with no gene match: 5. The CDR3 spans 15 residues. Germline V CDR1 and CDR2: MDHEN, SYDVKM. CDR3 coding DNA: TGTGCCAGCAGTTTAGGGCTAGCGGGGCGCAATGAGCAGTTCTTC. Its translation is CASSLGLAGRNEQFF.

CDR3 coding DNA: TGTGCCAGCAGCTTAGGCACAAGCTATGGCTACACCTTC. Translating it yields CASSLGTSYGYTF. The chain couples TRBV11-2 to TRBJ1-2, with D unresolved. The CDR3 covers 13 residues. Trimming took 1 base from V and 4 from J, leaving 7 bases between them. Germline CDR1 is SGHAT and CDR2 is FQNNGV.

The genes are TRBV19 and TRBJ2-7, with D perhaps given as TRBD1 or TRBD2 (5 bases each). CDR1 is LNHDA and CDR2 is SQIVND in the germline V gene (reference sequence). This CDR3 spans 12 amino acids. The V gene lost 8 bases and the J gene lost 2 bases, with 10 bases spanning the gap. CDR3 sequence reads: CASRDGPYEQYF. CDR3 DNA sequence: TGTGCCAGTCGGGACGGACCCTACGAGCAGTACTTC.

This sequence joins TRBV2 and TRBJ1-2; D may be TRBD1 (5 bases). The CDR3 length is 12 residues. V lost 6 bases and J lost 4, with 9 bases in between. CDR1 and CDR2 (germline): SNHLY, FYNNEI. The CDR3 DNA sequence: TGTGCCAGCAGGCAGGGTCCCTATGGCTACACCTTC. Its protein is CASRQGPYGYTF.

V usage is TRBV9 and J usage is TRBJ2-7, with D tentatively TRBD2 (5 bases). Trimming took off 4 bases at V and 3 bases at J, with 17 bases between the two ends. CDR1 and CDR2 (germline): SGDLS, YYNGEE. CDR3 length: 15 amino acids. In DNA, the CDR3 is TGTGCCAGCAGCCCGACCGGGAACGTTTACTACGAGCAGTACTTC. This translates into CASSPTGNVYYEQYF.

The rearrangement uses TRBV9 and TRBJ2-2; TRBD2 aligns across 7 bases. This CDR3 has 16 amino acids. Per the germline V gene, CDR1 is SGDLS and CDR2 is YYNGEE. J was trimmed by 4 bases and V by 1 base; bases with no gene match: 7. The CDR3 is CASSVWLAEATGELFF. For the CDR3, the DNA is TGTGCCAGCAGCGTATGGCTAGCGGAAGCCACCGGGGAGCTGTTTTTT.

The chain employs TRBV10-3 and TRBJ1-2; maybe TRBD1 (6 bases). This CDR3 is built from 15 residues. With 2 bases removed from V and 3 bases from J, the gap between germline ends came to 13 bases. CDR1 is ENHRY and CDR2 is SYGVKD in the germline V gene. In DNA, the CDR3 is TGTGCCATCAGTGAGGAAGCAGGGGAGTACTATGGCTACACCTTC. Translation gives CAISEEAGEYYGYTF.

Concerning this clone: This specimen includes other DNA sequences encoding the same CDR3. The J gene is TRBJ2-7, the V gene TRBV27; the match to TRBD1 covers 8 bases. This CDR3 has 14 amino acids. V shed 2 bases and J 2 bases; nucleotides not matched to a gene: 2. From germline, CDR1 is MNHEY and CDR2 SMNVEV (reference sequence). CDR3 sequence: CASSLGQGPYEQYF. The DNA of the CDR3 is TGTGCCAGCAGTTTAGGACAGGGCCCCTACGAGCAGTACTTC.

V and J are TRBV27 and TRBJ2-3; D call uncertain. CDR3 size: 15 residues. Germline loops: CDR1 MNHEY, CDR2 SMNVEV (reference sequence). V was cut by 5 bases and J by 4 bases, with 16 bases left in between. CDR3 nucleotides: TGTGCCAGCAGTGAAAATCGGCAGGATTCAGATACGCAGTATTTT. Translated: CASSENRQDSDTQYF.

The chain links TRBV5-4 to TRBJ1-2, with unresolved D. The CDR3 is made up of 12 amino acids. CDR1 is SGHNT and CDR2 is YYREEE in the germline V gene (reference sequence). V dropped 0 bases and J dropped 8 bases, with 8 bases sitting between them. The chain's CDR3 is CASSLERLGYTF. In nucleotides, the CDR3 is TGTGCCAGCAGCTTGGAGCGCTTAGGCTACACCTTC.

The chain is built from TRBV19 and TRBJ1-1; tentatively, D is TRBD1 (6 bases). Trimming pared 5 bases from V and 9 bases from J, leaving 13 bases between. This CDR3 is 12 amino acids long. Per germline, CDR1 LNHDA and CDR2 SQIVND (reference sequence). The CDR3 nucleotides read TGTGCCAGTAGTTTTTCCGGGACAAAAGCTTTCTTT. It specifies CASSFSGTKAFF.

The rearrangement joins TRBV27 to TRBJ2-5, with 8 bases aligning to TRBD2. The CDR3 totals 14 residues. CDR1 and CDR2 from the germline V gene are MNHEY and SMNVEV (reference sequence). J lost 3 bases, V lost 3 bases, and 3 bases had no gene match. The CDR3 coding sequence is TGTGCCAGCAGTTTGGGACTAGGTGAAGAGACCCAGTACTTC. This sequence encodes CASSLGLGEETQYF.

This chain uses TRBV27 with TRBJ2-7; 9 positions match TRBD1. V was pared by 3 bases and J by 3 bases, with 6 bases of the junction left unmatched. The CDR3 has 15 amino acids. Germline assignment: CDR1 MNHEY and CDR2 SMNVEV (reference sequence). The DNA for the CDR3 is TGTGCCAGCAGTTTCTCCGGGACAGGGTTCTACGAGCAGTACTTC. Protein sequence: CASSFSGTGFYEQYF.

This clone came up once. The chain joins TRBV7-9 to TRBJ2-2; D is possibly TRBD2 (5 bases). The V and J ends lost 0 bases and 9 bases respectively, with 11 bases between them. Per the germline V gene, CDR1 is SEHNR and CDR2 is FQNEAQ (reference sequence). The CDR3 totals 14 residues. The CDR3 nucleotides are TGTGCCAGCAGCTTAGCCGGGTGGGAGCGGGAGCTGTTTTTT. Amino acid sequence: CASSLAGWERELFF.

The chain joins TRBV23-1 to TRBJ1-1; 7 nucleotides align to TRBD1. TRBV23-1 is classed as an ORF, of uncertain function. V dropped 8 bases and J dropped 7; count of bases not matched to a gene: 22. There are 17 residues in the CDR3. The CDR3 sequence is CASRQGQSRQGGNEAFF. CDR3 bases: TGCGCCAGCCGACAAGGTCAATCAAGACAGGGAGGGAATGAAGCTTTCTTT.

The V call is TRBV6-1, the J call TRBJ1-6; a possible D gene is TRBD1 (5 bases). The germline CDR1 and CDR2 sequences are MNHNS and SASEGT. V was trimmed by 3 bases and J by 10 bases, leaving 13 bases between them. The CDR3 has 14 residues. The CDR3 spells CASSDPGTPSPLHF. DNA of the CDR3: TGTGCCAGCAGTGATCCAGGGACCCCATCACCCCTCCACTTT.

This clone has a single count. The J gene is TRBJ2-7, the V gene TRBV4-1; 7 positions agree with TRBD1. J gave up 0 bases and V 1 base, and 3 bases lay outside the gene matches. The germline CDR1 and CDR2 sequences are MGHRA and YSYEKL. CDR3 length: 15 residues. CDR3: CASSQVGDSSYEQYF. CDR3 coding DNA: TGCGCCAGCAGCCAAGTAGGGGACAGCTCCTACGAGCAGTACTTC.

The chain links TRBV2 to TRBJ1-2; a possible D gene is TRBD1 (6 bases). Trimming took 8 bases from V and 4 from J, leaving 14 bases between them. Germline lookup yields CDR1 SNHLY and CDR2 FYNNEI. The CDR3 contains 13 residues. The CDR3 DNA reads TGTGCCAGCGAGGAGGGGGACTTCTATGGCTACACCTTC. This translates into CASEEGDFYGYTF.

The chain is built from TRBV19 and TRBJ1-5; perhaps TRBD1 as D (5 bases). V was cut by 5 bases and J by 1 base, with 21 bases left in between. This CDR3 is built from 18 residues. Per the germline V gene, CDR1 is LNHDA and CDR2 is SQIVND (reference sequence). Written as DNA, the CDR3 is TGTGCCAGTAGTCCCTACTTGGCAGGGTATGTCAGCAATCAGCCCCAGCATTTT. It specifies CASSPYLAGYVSNQPQHF.

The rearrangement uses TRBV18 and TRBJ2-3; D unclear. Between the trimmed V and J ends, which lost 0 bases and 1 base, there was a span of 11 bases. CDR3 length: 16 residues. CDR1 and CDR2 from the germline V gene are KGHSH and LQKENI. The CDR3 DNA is TGTGCCAGCTCACCACCGAAGGGTAGCCGCACAGATACGCAGTATTTT. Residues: CASSPPKGSRTDTQYF.

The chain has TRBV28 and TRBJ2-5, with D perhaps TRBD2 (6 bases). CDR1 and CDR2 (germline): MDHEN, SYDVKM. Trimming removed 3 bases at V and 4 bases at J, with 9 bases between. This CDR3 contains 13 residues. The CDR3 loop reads CASSLRGRETQYF. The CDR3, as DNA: TGTGCCAGCAGTTTGCGGGGACGAGAGACCCAGTACTTC. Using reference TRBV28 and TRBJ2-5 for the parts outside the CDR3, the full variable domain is DVKVTQSSRYLVKRTGEKVFLECVQDMDHENMFWYRQDPGLGLRLIYFSYDVKMKEKGDIPEGYSVSREKKERFSLILESASTNQTSMYLCASSLRGRETQYFGPGTRLLVL.

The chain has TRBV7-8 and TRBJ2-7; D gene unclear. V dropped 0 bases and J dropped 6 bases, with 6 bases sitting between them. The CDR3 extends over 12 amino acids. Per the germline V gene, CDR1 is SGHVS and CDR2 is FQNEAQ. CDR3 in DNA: TGTGCCAGCAGCTTAGCTTCCCCCGAGCAGTACTTC. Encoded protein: CASSLASPEQYF. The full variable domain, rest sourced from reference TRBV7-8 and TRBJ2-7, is GAGVSQSPRYKVAKRGQDVALRCDPISGHVSLFWYQQALGQGPEFLTYFQNEAQLDKSGLPSDRFFAERPEGSVSTLKIQRTQQEDSAVYLCASSLASPEQYFGPGTRLTVT.

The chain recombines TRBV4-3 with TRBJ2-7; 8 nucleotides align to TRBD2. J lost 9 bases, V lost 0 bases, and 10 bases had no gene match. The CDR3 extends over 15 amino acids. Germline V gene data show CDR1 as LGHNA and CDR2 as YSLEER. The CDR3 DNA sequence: TGCGCCAGCAGCCAAGAGGTAGCGGGGCTTCGAGGGCAGTACTTC. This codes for CASSQEVAGLRGQYF.

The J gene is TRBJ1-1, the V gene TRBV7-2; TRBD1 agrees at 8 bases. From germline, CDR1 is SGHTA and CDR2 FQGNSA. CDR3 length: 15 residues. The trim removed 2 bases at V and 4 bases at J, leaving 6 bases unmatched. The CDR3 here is CASSLTGQGATEAFF. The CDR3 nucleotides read TGTGCCAGCAGCTTAACGGGGCAGGGGGCCACTGAAGCTTTCTTT.

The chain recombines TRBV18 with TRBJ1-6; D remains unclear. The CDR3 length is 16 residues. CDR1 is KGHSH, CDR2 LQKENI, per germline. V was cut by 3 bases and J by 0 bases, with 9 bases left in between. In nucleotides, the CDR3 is TGTGCCAGCTCACCGCCGGACTTCTCCTATAATTCACCCCTCCACTTT. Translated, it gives CASSPPDFSYNSPLHF.